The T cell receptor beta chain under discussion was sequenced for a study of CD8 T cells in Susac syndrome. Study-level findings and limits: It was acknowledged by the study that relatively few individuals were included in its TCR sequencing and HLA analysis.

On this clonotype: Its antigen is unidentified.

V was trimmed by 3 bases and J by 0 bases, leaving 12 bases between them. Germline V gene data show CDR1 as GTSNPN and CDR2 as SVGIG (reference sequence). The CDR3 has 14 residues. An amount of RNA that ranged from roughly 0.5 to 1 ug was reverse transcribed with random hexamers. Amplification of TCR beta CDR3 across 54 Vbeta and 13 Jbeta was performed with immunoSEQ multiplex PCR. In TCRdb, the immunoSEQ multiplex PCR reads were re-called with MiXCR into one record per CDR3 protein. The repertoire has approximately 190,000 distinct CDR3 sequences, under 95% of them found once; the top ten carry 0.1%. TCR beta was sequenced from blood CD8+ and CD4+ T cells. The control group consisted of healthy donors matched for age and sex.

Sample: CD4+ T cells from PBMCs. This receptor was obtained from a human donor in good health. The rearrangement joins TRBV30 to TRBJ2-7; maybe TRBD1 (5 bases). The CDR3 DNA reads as TGTGCCTGGAGGCCCCAGGGAATCTCCTACGAGCAGTACTTC. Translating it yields CAWRPQGISYEQYF.